A single sample gave rise to the 5 T cell receptor beta chains below, sequenced in a study of vaccination effects on CD4 cells after COVID-19. Expansion of antigen-specific CD4+ T cells with viral peptide pools was carried out by the ViraFEST assay before sequencing. Subsequent to a culture period of under 11 days, CD4+ T cells were isolated. Each person got two doses of an mRNA SARS-CoV-2 vaccine, BNT162b2 or mRNA-1273. These TCRs are of unknown antigen specificity. Generated by immunoSEQ multiplex PCR, the TCRdb table keeps only in-frame clones and is missing some. The table has approximately 65,000 clones, about 74% seen once; the top ten hold roughly 1.6%. Source: CD4+ T cells from PBMCs cultured with HCoV-229E spike peptides, taken after COVID-19 vaccination. These receptors came from a human donor who received a COVID-19 vaccine.

The J gene is TRBJ2-7, the V gene TRBV7-2; D not certain. This CDR3 contains 13 residues. V was cut by 1 base and J by 4 bases, with 8 bases left in between. CDR1 and CDR2 (germline): SGHTA, FQGNSA. The DNA for the CDR3 is TGTGCCAGCAGCTTAGGGTTAGTGTACGAGCAGTACGTC. Translating gives CASSLGLVYEQYV.

The chain uses TRBV2 and TRBJ2-7, with D possibly called TRBD1 or TRBD2 (5 bases each). The CDR3 sequence is 13 residues long. V was pared by 10 bases and J by 6 bases, with 19 bases between. The germline V gene has CDR1 SNHLY and CDR2 FYNNEI. The CDR3 region is CATQPLGTPEQYV. The CDR3 DNA follows: TGTGCCACCCAACCCTTGGGGACGCCCGAGCAGTACGTC.

This rearrangement joins TRBV5-8 to TRBJ1-2; 9 bases align to TRBD1. The CDR3 spans 11 residues. Per the germline V gene, CDR1 is SGHTS and CDR2 is YDEGEE. DNA for the CDR3: TGTGGGGGACAGGGCGGCTATGGCTACACCTTC. Its protein is CGGQGGYGYTF. The full variable domain, completed using reference TRBV5-8 and TRBJ1-2, is EAGVTQSPTHLIKTRGQQATLRCSPISGHTSVYWYQQALGLGLQFLLWYDEGEERNRGNFPPRFSGRQFPNYSSELNVNALELEDSALYLCGGQGGYGYTFGSGTRLTVV.

J is TRBJ1-2 and V is TRBV2; D may be TRBD1 (6 bases). The germline V gene has CDR1 SNHLY and CDR2 FYNNEI. With 1 base removed from V and 4 bases from J, the gap between germline ends came to 10 bases. The CDR3 loop spans 14 amino acids. The CDR3 region has the DNA TGTGCCAGCAGTGAAGTGGGGGACACCTATGGCTACACCTTC. The encoded protein is CASSEVGDTYGYTF.

CDR3 sequence: CASSQNGGDQPQHF. The CDR3 nucleotides are TGTGCCAGCAGCCAAAATGGGGGTGATCAGCCCCAGCATTTT. J is TRBJ1-5 and V is TRBV3-1 (or the pseudogene TRBV3-2); tentatively, D is TRBD1 (5 bases). Per germline, CDR1 LGHDT and CDR2 YNNKEL (reference sequence). Trimming stripped 2 bases from V and 5 bases from J, with 10 bases between. The CDR3 length is 14 residues.